One sample yielded the 21 T cell receptor beta chains listed below, sequenced in a study of blood T cell repertoires in COVID-19. Method: immunoSEQ multiplex PCR; TCRdb's copy keeps in-frame clones and lacks some. The top ten hold around 20% of the sample, which has a few hundred thousand clones, less than 85% seen once. Sequencing was done on a sample of PBMCs or T cells enriched from blood (not recorded which). These receptor sequences come from a man aged 40-49 years who had recovered from COVID-19.

The rearrangement joins TRBV28 to TRBJ2-1; TRBD2 matches 8 bases. The V gene's germline CDR1 is MDHEN and CDR2 SYDVKM. With V trimmed by 5 bases and J by 8 bases, 11 bases remained unmatched. CDR3 length: 15 amino acids. Here the CDR3 reads CASSAGGAGSDEQFF. The CDR3 nucleotides are TGTGCCAGCAGTGCCGGGGGGGCGGGGAGCGATGAGCAGTTCTTC.

The chain joins TRBV11-1 to TRBJ2-7, with 11 positions matching TRBD2. V shed 9 bases, J shed 0 bases, and the junction held 4 bases outside the gene matches. From germline, CDR1 is SGHAT and CDR2 FQDESV (reference sequence). CDR3 length equals 14 residues. The chain's CDR3 is CASATSGTSYEQYF. The CDR3 coding sequence is TGTGCCAGTGCGACTAGCGGGACCTCCTACGAGCAGTACTTC.

The chain has TRBV7-2 and TRBJ1-1, with TRBD1 identical over 10 bases. Germline loops: CDR1 SGHTA, CDR2 FQGNSA. CDR3 length: 15 amino acids. V lost 5 bases, J lost 1 base, and 4 bases stayed unmatched. The DNA for the CDR3 is TGTGCCAGCAGCCCGACAGGGGGCCGGAACACTGAAGCTTTCTTT. Its protein product is CASSPTGGRNTEAFF.

The chain uses TRBV28 and TRBJ2-5, with TRBD1 matching over 10 bases. The CDR3 consists of 18 residues. Germline V gene sequence: CDR1 MDHEN, CDR2 SYDVKM. Trimming cost V 2 bases and J 0 bases; bases outside gene matches: 9. The CDR3, as DNA: TGTGCCAGCAGTTTAGAGGGACAGGGGACAAAGTACCAAGAGACCCAGTACTTC. Encoded protein: CASSLEGQGTKYQETQYF. The complete variable domain, with remaining parts taken from reference TRBV28 and TRBJ2-5, reads DVKVTQSSRYLVKRTGEKVFLECVQDMDHENMFWYRQDPGLGLRLIYFSYDVKMKEKGDIPEGYSVSREKKERFSLILESASTNQTSMYLCASSLEGQGTKYQETQYFGPGTRLLVL.

The J gene is TRBJ1-2, the V gene TRBV19, with unresolved D. V gave up 5 bases and J gave up 4 bases, with 8 bases separating them. Germline V gene sequence: CDR1 LNHDA, CDR2 SQIVND (reference sequence). CDR3 length: 12 residues. Here the CDR3 DNA reads TGTGCCAGTAGTGGCCACAGCTATGGCTACACCTTC. This sequence encodes CASSGHSYGYTF.

This rearrangement joins TRBV21-1 to TRBJ2-7; no check of the table's D call, TRBD1, against the DNA was made. TRBV21-1 is a documented pseudogene. This CDR3 comprises 14 residues. CDR3 region: CASSNAGENCEQYF. For the CDR3, the DNA is TGTGCCAGCAGCAATGCAGGGGAAAATTGCGAGCAGTACTTC.

This rearrangement joins TRBV2 to TRBJ2-7, with 10 bases matching TRBD1. The junction had 6 bases not matched to a gene; V was cut back by 8 bases and J by 2 bases. The CDR3 is 14 residues long. CDR1 is SNHLY and CDR2 is FYNNEI in the germline V gene. In DNA, the CDR3 is TGTGCCAGCTGCTTGGACAGGGGGACCTACGAGCAGTACTTC. Protein sequence: CASCLDRGTYEQYF. Filled out from reference TRBV2 and TRBJ2-7, the complete variable domain reads EPEVTQTPSHQVTQMGQEVILRCVPISNHLYFYWYRQILGQKVEFLVSFYNNEISEKSEIFDDQFSVERPDGSNFTLKIRSTKLEDSAMYFCASCLDRGTYEQYFGPGTRLTVT.

This clone was recorded once. The gene calls are TRBV2 and TRBJ1-5; 10 nucleotides line up with TRBD1. Losses at the gene ends were 4 bases for V and 2 bases for J; bases not matched to a gene: 8. The CDR3 extends over 17 amino acids. Germline V gene lookup returns CDR1 SNHLY and CDR2 FYNNEI. CDR3 in amino acids: CASSVSGQGVGNQPQHF. CDR3 nucleotides: TGTGCCAGCAGTGTTAGTGGACAGGGGGTTGGCAATCAGCCCCAGCATTTT.

The genes are TRBV6-1 and TRBJ2-7; 14 positions match TRBD2. CDR1 is MNHNS and CDR2 is SASEGT in the germline V gene. There are 16 residues in the CDR3. J lost 5 bases, V lost 1 base, and 4 bases had no gene match. The CDR3 loop is CASSEGLAGGINEQYF. The CDR3 DNA sequence: TGTGCCAGCAGTGAAGGACTAGCGGGAGGGATCAACGAGCAGTACTTC.

The J gene is TRBJ2-2, the V gene TRBV7-2; the match to TRBD2 covers 7 bases. Germline CDR1 SGHTA, CDR2 FQGNSA. The CDR3 has 14 amino acids. After removal of 5 bases from V and 6 bases from J, the junction contained 6 bases not matched to a gene. The CDR3 sequence: CASSTTTSSGELFF. CDR3 nucleotides: TGTGCCAGCAGCACCACGACTAGCTCCGGGGAGCTGTTTTTT.

This chain links TRBV27 with TRBJ2-1, with TRBD1 matching over 7 bases. This CDR3 spans 15 amino acids. The V gene's germline CDR1 is MNHEY and CDR2 SMNVEV (reference sequence). Losses at the gene ends were 3 bases for V and 4 bases for J; bases not matched to a gene: 6. DNA of the CDR3: TGTGCCAGCAGTTTTTGGACAGGATCGTACAATGAGCAGTTCTTC. Residues: CASSFWTGSYNEQFF.

The chain is built from TRBV19 and TRBJ1-2; TRBD1 matches 8 bases. The CDR3 consists of 14 residues. Trimming cost V 5 bases and J 3 bases; bases outside gene matches: 5. Germline V gene lookup returns CDR1 LNHDA and CDR2 SQIVND (reference sequence). The DNA of the CDR3 is TGTGCCAGTAGTTTCCGGGACAGGCACTATGGCTACACCTTC. Encoded protein: CASSFRDRHYGYTF.

This rearrangement joins TRBV7-2 to TRBJ1-2; D possibly corresponds to TRBD1 (6 bases). Germline V lookup: CDR1 SGHTA, CDR2 FQGNSA. The CDR3 spans 15 residues. Trimming cost V 0 bases and J 2 bases, with 10 bases left between them. The CDR3 coding sequence is TGTGCCAGCAGCTTAGCTTCAGGGACAAACTATGGCTACACCTTC. Its translation is CASSLASGTNYGYTF. Full variable domain (missing parts from reference TRBV7-2 and TRBJ1-2): GAGVSQSPSNKVTEKGKDVELRCDPISGHTALYWYRQSLGQGLEFLIYFQGNSAPDKSGLPSDRFSAERTGGSVSTLTIQRTQQEDSAVYLCASSLASGTNYGYTFGSGTRLTVV.

The rearrangement joins TRBV9 to TRBJ2-1, with 10 bases identical to TRBD2. CDR1 and CDR2 from the germline V gene are SGDLS and YYNGEE. The V and J ends lost 2 bases and 5 bases, in that order; junction bases with no gene match: 10. The CDR3 consists of 17 residues. The DNA for the CDR3 is TGTGCCAGCAGCGTCCCTACTAGCGGGATGCGAGACAATGAGCAGTTCTTC. Translation: CASSVPTSGMRDNEQFF.

The chain is built from TRBV5-4 and TRBJ1-2, with D uncertain. CDR3 length equals 16 residues. Germline V gene sequence: CDR1 SGHNT, CDR2 YYREEE (reference sequence). Trimming stripped 4 bases from V and 3 bases from J, with 19 bases between. The CDR3 DNA sequence: TGTGCCAGCAGCAGTGGTGGCCAGGCCGGTGACTATGGCTACACCTTC. This translates into CASSSGGQAGDYGYTF.

This sequence joins TRBV6-5 and TRBJ1-2; 7 bases map to TRBD1. Germline values: CDR1 MNHEY, CDR2 SVGAGI. V lost 6 bases, J lost 6 bases, and 7 bases stayed unmatched. The CDR3 consists of 13 residues. CDR3 amino acids: CASRPTGPNGYTF. The CDR3 bases are TGTGCCAGCAGGCCGACAGGGCCGAATGGCTACACCTTC.

J is TRBJ1-2 and V is TRBV5-6; no clear D gene. Germline loops: CDR1 SGHDT, CDR2 YYEEEE. Trimming pared 2 bases from V and 2 bases from J, leaving 10 bases between. The CDR3 has 14 residues. CDR3 coding DNA: TGTGCCAGCAGCTTTTTTTTCCCAAACTATGGCTACACCTTC. Its protein product is CASSFFFPNYGYTF.

The rearrangement joins TRBV7-6 to TRBJ2-1; 8 bases are a match to TRBD2. V dropped 0 bases and J dropped 6; count of bases not matched to a gene: 10. This CDR3 is 17 amino acids long. CDR1 and CDR2 from the germline V gene are SGHVS and FNYEAQ. CDR3 bases: TGTGCCAGCAGCTTAGCGGCGGGGCTAGCGGGCCTCAATGAGCAGTTCTTC. Protein sequence: CASSLAAGLAGLNEQFF. The full variable domain, with the rest looked up from reference TRBV7-6 and TRBJ2-1, is GAGVSQSPRYKVTKRGQDVALRCDPISGHVSLYWYRQALGQGPEFLTYFNYEAQQDKSGLPNDRFSAERPEGSISTLTIQRTEQRDSAMYRCASSLAAGLAGLNEQFFGPGTRLTVL.

The chain is built from TRBV9 and TRBJ2-1; possible D gene TRBD2, 5 bases. Per the germline V gene, CDR1 is SGDLS and CDR2 is YYNGEE. This CDR3 is 15 amino acids long. The V end lost 3 bases, the J end lost 2 bases, and 12 bases lay between the germline ends. The CDR3 nucleotides read TGTGCCAGCAGCGGAGCGGTGTCTACCTACAATGAGCAGTTCTTC. Translation gives CASSGAVSTYNEQFF.

This chain uses TRBV5-1 with TRBJ2-7; D may be TRBD2 (7 bases). This CDR3 is built from 14 residues. The V gene's germline CDR1 is SGHRS and CDR2 YFSETQ. Trimming cost V 5 bases and J 2 bases, with 14 bases left between them. CDR3 sequence: CASSRGREPYEQYF. The CDR3, as DNA: TGCGCCAGCAGTCGGGGGCGGGAGCCCTACGAGCAGTACTTC.

The V call is TRBV11-3, the J call TRBJ2-7, with TRBD2 identical over 10 bases. The junction had 7 bases not matched to a gene; V was cut back by 5 bases and J by 6 bases. The CDR3 sequence is 14 residues long. Germline-derived CDR1 and CDR2 are SGHNT and YENEEA. The CDR3 sequence: CASSPPGLAVEQYF. The CDR3 DNA follows: TGTGCCAGCAGCCCTCCCGGACTAGCGGTCGAGCAGTACTTC.